The 22 T cell receptor beta chains presented below share a single source sample, sequenced in a study of cytomegalovirus exposure and HLA in healthy donors. PCR amplification relied on 60 Vbeta primers (plus 13 Jbeta primers). The assay was immunoSEQ multiplex PCR, and TCRdb's table has in-frame clones only and misses some. The sample contains around 64,000 clones, about 85% of which appear only once. Sequences were obtained from PBMCs. The receptor source for this set is a female donor in good health and CMV-seronegative.

J is TRBJ2-7 and V is TRBV19, with 7 bases that match TRBD1. The CDR3 is made up of 12 amino acids. The J segment lost 6 bases and the V segment lost 10 bases, leaving 9 bases of the junction unmatched. Germline V gene sequence: CDR1 LNHDA, CDR2 SQIVND (reference sequence). The CDR3 protein is CATLSTGAEQYF. CDR3 DNA: TGTGCCACCCTCTCAACAGGGGCCGAGCAGTACTTC.

CDR3 nucleotides: TGTGCCAGCAGGGCTGACAGGGGAGACTACAATGAGCAGTTCTTC. It encodes CASRADRGDYNEQFF. This sequence joins TRBV6-5 and TRBJ2-1, with 8 bases fitting TRBD1. The J segment lost 3 bases and the V segment lost 6 bases, leaving 7 bases of the junction unmatched. CDR1 is MNHEY, CDR2 SVGAGI, per germline. The CDR3 spans 15 residues.

This clone was seen a handful of times. This chain links TRBV5-1 with TRBJ2-1; 8 nucleotides align to TRBD2. The ends lost 6 bases at V and 1 base at J; junction bases unmatched: 12. The CDR3 has 17 amino acids. Germline V gene sequence: CDR1 SGHRS, CDR2 YFSETQ. CDR3 nucleotide sequence: TGCGCCAGCACCACAAGCACTCCGGGGGGGTCCTACAATGAGCAGTTCTTC. Amino acids: CASTTSTPGGSYNEQFF.

The chain recombines TRBV27 with TRBJ2-7; weak D call: TRBD2 (5 bases). Trimming pared 3 bases from V and 0 bases from J, leaving 6 bases between. CDR3 length: 13 residues. The V gene's germline CDR1 is MNHEY and CDR2 SMNVEV (reference sequence). The CDR3 DNA is TGTGCCAGCAGTTTTGACTACTCCTACGAGCAGTACTTC. Translating it yields CASSFDYSYEQYF.

The V call is TRBV15, the J call TRBJ1-3; D uncertain. The CDR3 consists of 14 residues. The V end lost 8 bases, the J end lost 0 bases, and 11 bases lay between the germline ends. CDR1 LNHNV and CDR2 YYDKDF come from the germline V gene (reference sequence). Here the CDR3 reads CATRPEISGNTIYF. For the CDR3, the DNA is TGTGCCACCCGCCCTGAGATCTCTGGAAACACCATATATTTT.

The V gene is TRBV19, the J gene TRBJ2-7; D is perhaps TRBD1 (6 bases). From germline, CDR1 is LNHDA and CDR2 SQIVND (reference sequence). With 11 bases removed from V and 4 bases from J, the gap between germline ends came to 15 bases. The CDR3 length is 12 residues. This chain's CDR3 is CAVPEGEYEQYF. CDR3 nucleotide sequence: TGTGCCGTTCCTGAGGGGGAATACGAGCAGTACTTC. Based on the CDR3 plus reference TRBV19 and TRBJ2-7, the full variable domain is DGGITQSPKYLFRKEGQNVTLSCEQNLNHDAMYWYRQDPGQGLRLIYYSQIVNDFQKGDIAEGYSVSREKKESFPLTVTSAQKNPTAFYLCAVPEGEYEQYFGPGTRLTVT.

V usage is TRBV9 and J usage is TRBJ2-5; 9 bases agree with TRBD2. CDR3 size: 17 residues. CDR1 is SGDLS and CDR2 is YYNGEE in the germline V gene. V shed 0 bases, J shed 5 bases, and the junction held 11 bases outside the gene matches. The CDR3 here is CASSVGSVGLASETQYF. The CDR3 coding sequence is TGTGCCAGCAGCGTAGGGAGTGTGGGACTAGCTTCTGAGACCCAGTACTTC.

This clone was seen a single time. The chain couples TRBV29-1 to TRBJ1-2; 7 positions agree with TRBD1. The CDR3 totals 13 residues. Germline CDR1 SQVTM, CDR2 ANQGSEA. The trim removed 3 bases at V and 8 bases at J, leaving 9 bases unmatched. CDR3 DNA sequence: TGCAGCGTTGACCCGAAGGGGGCGGGAGGCTACACCTTC. Translating gives CSVDPKGAGGYTF.

The chain carries TRBV11-2 and TRBJ2-7; 8 bases align to TRBD1. The CDR3 length is 17 residues. Germline V gene data show CDR1 as SGHAT and CDR2 as FQNNGV. The trim removed 1 base at V and 4 bases at J, leaving 12 bases unmatched. CDR3 amino acids: CASSLVGHGQGSYEQYF. The CDR3, as DNA: TGTGCCAGCAGCTTAGTGGGCCACGGACAGGGATCTTACGAGCAGTACTTC.

The rearrangement joins TRBV5-4 to TRBJ1-2; TRBD1 might be the D (5 bases). V lost 1 base and J 4 bases, leaving 14 bases between the germline ends. The CDR3 loop spans 15 amino acids. CDR1 is SGHNT, CDR2 YYREEE, per germline (reference sequence). The CDR3 reads CASSLPAGDGYGYTF. CDR3 nucleotide sequence: TGTGCCAGCAGCTTGCCGGCGGGGGACGGCTATGGCTACACCTTC.

This sequence joins TRBV7-2 and TRBJ2-7; D is uncertain. Deletions cut 2 bases from V and 6 bases from J, with 11 bases between. Germline lookup yields CDR1 SGHTA and CDR2 FQGNSA. The CDR3 is 13 amino acids. The DNA of the CDR3 is TGTGCCAGCAGCTTATCCCCCCCGGGCGAGCAGTACTTC. Translating it yields CASSLSPPGEQYF. Combining the CDR3 with reference TRBV7-2 and TRBJ2-7 gives the whole variable domain GAGVSQSPSNKVTEKGKDVELRCDPISGHTALYWYRQSLGQGLEFLIYFQGNSAPDKSGLPSDRFSAERTGGSVSTLTIQRTQQEDSAVYLCASSLSPPGEQYFGPGTRLTVT.

This clone is medium-sized. V gene TRBV4-2 combines with J gene TRBJ1-1; a weak D match, TRBD1 (5 bases). The length of the CDR3 is 14 residues. V lost 0 bases to trimming and J lost 8 bases, with 13 bases between them. Germline loops: CDR1 LGHNA, CDR2 YNFKEQ. CDR3 coding DNA: TGTGCCAGCAGCCAAGATCGAACGACAGACGAAGCTTTCTTT. Its protein product is CASSQDRTTDEAFF.

The chain combines TRBV5-6 with TRBJ2-7; D unclear. Germline assignment: CDR1 SGHDT and CDR2 YYEEEE. Trimming took off 4 bases at V and 4 bases at J, with 9 bases between the two ends. This CDR3 is 12 amino acids long. The CDR3 spells CASSRTRYEQYF. In nucleotides, the CDR3 is TGTGCCAGCAGCCGTACACGTTACGAGCAGTACTTC.

As DNA, the CDR3 is TGTGCCAGCACCACTACAGGGCGGACTGAAGCTTTCTTT. Amino acid sequence: CASTTTGRTEAFF. The chain is built from TRBV6-1 and TRBJ1-1; D is possibly TRBD1 (6 bases). Germline V gene lookup returns CDR1 MNHNS and CDR2 SASEGT. The CDR3 loop spans 13 amino acids. V shed 7 bases and J shed 5 bases, with 14 bases lying between them.

The table lists this clone with a count of one. It is likely a read error, because the conserved phenylalanine at the end of the CDR3 is missing. The DNA is left out, because the CDR3 cannot be placed on it with certainty; the CDR3 is given as TCRdb lists it. This chain links TRBV6-6 with TRBJ1-6; the table's D call, TRBD1, has no DNA check behind it. The CDR3 comprises 11 residues, both ends counted. CDR1 MNHNY and CDR2 SVGAGI come from the germline V gene (reference sequence). CDR3: CASRSTGETHL.

This rearrangement joins TRBV19 to TRBJ1-5; the match to TRBD1 covers 9 bases. The CDR3 length is 11 residues. V lost 4 bases, J lost 16 bases, and 5 bases stayed unmatched. Germline values: CDR1 LNHDA, CDR2 SQIVND (reference sequence). The CDR3 DNA reads as TGTGCCAGTAGTACGGGACAGGGCCAACATTTT. It specifies CASSTGQGQHF.

The chain combines TRBV7-6 with TRBJ2-3; 7 bases agree with TRBD2. The CDR3 is made up of 17 amino acids. V trimming: 4 bases; J trimming: 2 bases; junction bases outside the gene matches: 12. CDR1 is SGHVS and CDR2 is FNYEAQ in the germline V gene. CDR3 in amino acids: CASSSESGGSSTDTQYF. Written as DNA, the CDR3 is TGTGCCAGCAGCTCAGAGTCGGGCGGGAGCTCCACAGATACGCAGTATTTT.

The genes are TRBV9 and TRBJ2-1, with D possibly TRBD1 on 5 matching bases. V was cut by 2 bases and J by 3 bases, with 9 bases left in between. Germline V lookup: CDR1 SGDLS, CDR2 YYNGEE. CDR3 length: 14 amino acids. DNA for the CDR3: TGTGCCAGCAGCGTTTCCAGGGACTACAATGAGCAGTTCTTC. Protein: CASSVSRDYNEQFF.

The CDR3 here is CASSAQGGQETQYF. The CDR3, as DNA: TGTGCCAGCAGCGCACAGGGTGGGCAGGAGACCCAGTACTTC. The chain uses TRBV7-2 and TRBJ2-5; perhaps TRBD1 as D (6 bases). The CDR3 contains 14 residues. CDR1 and CDR2 (germline): SGHTA, FQGNSA. Trimming left V 5 bases short and J 5 bases short, with 15 bases between.

A single count supports this clone. J is TRBJ2-5 and V is TRBV29-1; possibly TRBD2 for D (6 bases). The J call may be faulty, since TRBJ2-7 better matches the DNA end. This CDR3 is built from 12 residues. In germline, CDR1 is SQVTM, CDR2 ANQGSEA. The CDR3: CSVRGGKREQYF. CDR3 DNA sequence: TGCAGCGTTAGGGGCGGGAAACGCGAGCAGTACTTC.

This sequence joins TRBV27 and TRBJ1-5, with 9 bases fitting TRBD1. The CDR3 has 18 amino acids. Germline lookup yields CDR1 MNHEY and CDR2 SMNVEV (reference sequence). V was pared by 4 bases and J by 6 bases, with 16 bases of the junction left unmatched. CDR3 DNA sequence: TGTGCCAGCAGTTACGCGGCTTCGACAGGGGGGACGTCTCAGCCCCAGCATTTT. Translated: CASSYAASTGGTSQPQHF.

V is TRBV6-5 and J is TRBJ1-1; D gene ambiguous. The V end was cut by 6 bases, the J end by 0 bases, with 11 bases between. This CDR3 comprises 14 residues. Germline CDR1 is MNHEY and CDR2 is SVGAGI. The DNA of the CDR3 is TGTGCCAGCAGCTCACACATCTTGAACACTGAAGCTTTCTTT. It yields the protein CASSSHILNTEAFF.